A single T cell receptor (beta chain) is shown here with its context. This table comes from immunoSEQ multiplex PCR, and its TCRdb copy is limited to in-frame clones, with some not included. Of around 170,000 clones listed, around 89% are singletons. This sample was included in a study of blood T cell repertoires in COVID-19. For the study at large: Sites in the United States, Italy and Spain provided acute and convalescent COVID-19 samples.

V dropped 6 bases and J dropped 8; count of bases not matched to a gene: 11. The CDR3 sequence is 13 residues long. The V gene's germline CDR1 is SQVTM and CDR2 ANQGSEA. The sample consisted of peripheral blood. The V call is TRBV29-1, the J call TRBJ1-2, with 8 nucleotides matching TRBD1. The sequence derives from a man aged 60 to 69 with acute or convalescent COVID-19. The CDR3 sequence: CSVSAQGAKGYTF. DNA of the CDR3: TGCAGCGTCAGCGCCCAGGGGGCGAAGGGCTACACCTTC.